This TCR beta chain emerged from a study of control samples from healthy donors and cancer patients. Method: immunoSEQ multiplex PCR; TCRdb's copy keeps in-frame clones and lacks some. The data show around 70,000 clones, with more than 70% seen just once and about 2.2% held by the top ten. The V end was cut by 8 bases, the J end by 5 bases, with 22 bases between. Germline V gives CDR1 SGHTA, CDR2 FQGNSA. The CDR3 has 17 amino acids. This clone has just one count. Sequencing used PBMCs. The V and J genes are TRBV7-2 and TRBJ1-6, with D possibly being TRBD1 (6 bases). This receptor was identified in a woman aged 45-59 years with head and neck cancer. CDR3 residues: CASSSGSGRTDNSPLHF. For the CDR3, the DNA is TGTGCCAGCTCCTCGGGATCAGGCAGGACAGATAATTCACCCCTCCACTTT.